These 18 T cell receptor beta chains were sequenced from one sample in a study of blood T cell repertoires in COVID-19. Here immunoSEQ multiplex PCR was the method, and the copy in TCRdb shows in-frame clones only, minus some. The sample shows about 270,000 clones, 85% to 90% of them seen only once. Sequenced: PBMCs or T cells enriched from blood (not recorded which). These receptor sequences come from a woman under 40 with acute COVID-19.

This rearrangement joins TRBV9 to TRBJ2-3; no firm D call. Trimming took off 3 bases at V and 3 bases at J, with 5 bases between the two ends. The CDR3 totals 12 residues. The germline CDR1 and CDR2 sequences are SGDLS and YYNGEE. The DNA for the CDR3 is TGTGCCAGCAGCGCCAGAACAGATACGCAGTATTTT. Translation gives CASSARTDTQYF.

The chain joins TRBV3-1 (or the pseudogene TRBV3-2) to TRBJ2-2; D gene uncertain. Trimming removed 4 bases from V and 4 bases from J, with 13 bases in between. CDR3 length equals 15 residues. Looked up from germline, CDR1 is LGHDT and CDR2 is YNNKEL (reference sequence). The chain's CDR3 is CASSRVGLATGELFF. The CDR3 DNA sequence: TGTGCCAGCAGCCGGGTCGGGTTGGCCACCGGGGAGCTGTTTTTT.

This clone was picked up a small number of times. V gene TRBV25-1 combines with J gene TRBJ1-4; maybe TRBD1 (5 bases). The ends were cut back, 3 bases at V and 2 bases at J, with 10 bases in the middle. Looked up from germline, CDR1 is MGHDK and CDR2 is SYGVNS. This CDR3 contains 15 residues. The CDR3 DNA sequence: TGTGCCAGCAGTGAGCAGGGTAGGACTAATGAAAAACTGTTTTTT. Protein sequence: CASSEQGRTNEKLFF.

V usage is TRBV11-2 and J usage is TRBJ2-7; 7 nucleotides match TRBD1. The CDR3 is made up of 16 amino acids. Trimming at V came to 7 bases and at J to 5 bases, leaving 17 bases not matched to a gene. Germline V CDR1 and CDR2: SGHAT, FQNNGV. The CDR3 DNA reads as TGTGCCAGCACCTCTGTTAGGGGGCCGTTAACCGACGAGCAGTACTTC. Protein: CASTSVRGPLTDEQYF.

The chain joins TRBV4-1 to TRBJ2-3; D ambiguous. Germline lookup yields CDR1 MGHRA and CDR2 YSYEKL. This CDR3 spans 17 amino acids. Trimming took 1 base from V and 0 from J, leaving 14 bases between them. This CDR3 reads CASSQGPVAVSTDTQYF. In nucleotides, the CDR3 is TGCGCCAGCAGCCAAGGTCCCGTTGCGGTGAGCACAGATACGCAGTATTTT.

Points on this clone: The junction shows a germline mismatch at one end, possibly a read error. The CDR3 sequence is CAWSGDSYNSPLHF. DNA for the CDR3: TGTGCCTGGAGCGGAGACAGCTATAATTCGCCCCTCCACTTT. The rearrangement links TRBV30 to TRBJ1-6; maybe TRBD1 (5 bases). The CDR3 is 14 residues long. CDR1 GTSNPN and CDR2 SVGIG come from the germline V gene (reference sequence).

The chain has TRBV4-2 and TRBJ2-1; 13 bases map to TRBD2. Germline V gene data show CDR1 as LGHNA and CDR2 as YNFKEQ. CDR3 size: 14 residues. J lost 8 bases, V lost 8 bases, and 6 bases had no gene match. The CDR3 DNA is TGTGCCAGCCGGACTAGCGGGAGAGGCGATGAGCAGTTCTTC. This codes for CASRTSGRGDEQFF.

This clone has a single count. J is TRBJ2-3 and V is TRBV7-9, with 8 bases matching TRBD2. J was trimmed by 9 bases and V by 5 bases; bases with no gene match: 4. The V gene's germline CDR1 is SEHNR and CDR2 FQNEAQ (reference sequence). The CDR3 spans 12 residues. CDR3 loop: CASSDKRETQYF. CDR3 DNA: TGTGCCAGCAGCGACAAGCGGGAGACGCAGTATTTT.

The DNA of the CDR3 is TGTGCCAGCAGGACAGGGTGGGACTATGGCTACACCTTC. Its translation: CASRTGWDYGYTF. The gene calls are TRBV6-5 and TRBJ1-2, with 7 bases aligning to TRBD1. V gave up 6 bases and J gave up 3 bases; unmatched junction bases: 4. Germline-derived CDR1 and CDR2 are MNHEY and SVGAGI. The CDR3 sequence is 13 residues long.

The chain employs TRBV19 and TRBJ2-1; 13 bases fit TRBD2. There are 19 residues in the CDR3. V shed 3 bases, J shed 7 bases, and the junction held 15 bases outside the gene matches. The V gene's germline CDR1 is LNHDA and CDR2 SQIVND (reference sequence). In DNA, the CDR3 is TGTGCCAGTAGTATGGTGGGAACTAGCGGGAGGGCGTTGTTAAATGAGCAGTTCTTC. As protein: CASSMVGTSGRALLNEQFF.

The chain is built from TRBV13 and TRBJ1-1; 9 bases fit TRBD1. CDR3 length: 15 residues. V was clipped by 5 bases and J by 2 bases; unmatched bases: 6. Looked up from germline, CDR1 is PRHDT and CDR2 is FYEKMQ (reference sequence). CDR3 protein: CASSPTTGGNTEAFF. DNA for the CDR3: TGTGCCAGCAGCCCGACGACAGGGGGAAACACTGAAGCTTTCTTT.

This rearrangement joins TRBV7-6 to TRBJ2-2; 8 bases are shared with TRBD2. The CDR3 totals 16 residues. The germline CDR1 and CDR2 sequences are SGHVS and FNYEAQ. J gave up 0 bases and V 8 bases, and 8 bases lay outside the gene matches. CDR3 DNA: TGTGCCAGCGAAAGGAATAGCGGGACGAACACCGGGGAGCTGTTTTTT. Translated: CASERNSGTNTGELFF.

This clone was observed once. The chain uses TRBV10-3 and TRBJ1-3, with TRBD1 as a possible D gene (6 bases). With 10 bases removed from V and 0 bases from J, the gap between germline ends came to 10 bases. The germline V gene encodes CDR1 ENHRY and CDR2 SYGVKD. CDR3 length equals 13 residues. CDR3 amino acids: CASRQDSGNTIYF. The CDR3 DNA is TGTGCCAGCAGACAGGACTCTGGAAACACCATATATTTT.

The chain recombines TRBV7-9 with TRBJ2-3; 8 positions agree with TRBD1. Germline CDR1 is SEHNR and CDR2 is FQNEAQ (reference sequence). This CDR3 spans 17 amino acids. The J segment lost 3 bases and the V segment lost 4 bases, leaving 12 bases of the junction unmatched. DNA of the CDR3: TGTGCCAGCAGCTCACCAACTCCTTACAGGGGGACAGATACGCAGTATTTT. Its protein product is CASSSPTPYRGTDTQYF.

This rearrangement joins TRBV9 to TRBJ1-1, with 7 nucleotides matching TRBD1. The CDR3 has 14 residues. Germline-derived CDR1 and CDR2 are SGDLS and YYNGEE. V was pared by 4 bases and J by 1 base, with 4 bases of the junction left unmatched. CDR3: CASSSRTGNTEAFF. The CDR3 DNA is TGTGCCAGCAGCTCCAGGACAGGGAACACTGAAGCTTTCTTT.

This clone was recorded only once. CDR3 bases: TGTGCCAGCAGCCAAGAGGCAGGGGCTAGCAATGAGCAGTTCTTC. It specifies CASSQEAGASNEQFF. The chain couples TRBV4-2 to TRBJ2-1; maybe TRBD1 (6 bases). CDR3 size: 15 residues. V gave up 0 bases and J gave up 6 bases, with 12 bases separating them. CDR1 is LGHNA and CDR2 is YNFKEQ in the germline V gene.

The genes are TRBV28 and TRBJ1-5; TRBD1 matches at 12 bases. Germline loops: CDR1 MDHEN, CDR2 SYDVKM. The CDR3 extends over 15 amino acids. V trimming: 5 bases; J trimming: 7 bases; junction bases outside the gene matches: 6. This CDR3 is CASSLSGTGGQPQHF. The CDR3 DNA follows: TGTGCCAGCAGTCTCTCCGGGACAGGGGGCCAGCCCCAGCATTTT. Supplemented by reference TRBV28 and TRBJ1-5, the full variable domain reads DVKVTQSSRYLVKRTGEKVFLECVQDMDHENMFWYRQDPGLGLRLIYFSYDVKMKEKGDIPEGYSVSREKKERFSLILESASTNQTSMYLCASSLSGTGGQPQHFGDGTRLSIL.

The J gene is TRBJ1-1, the V gene TRBV9, with unresolved D. CDR3 length equals 15 residues. Looked up from germline, CDR1 is SGDLS and CDR2 is YYNGEE. The V end lost 1 base, the J end lost 6 bases, and 16 bases lay between the germline ends. CDR3 region: CASSVFDTGRPEAFF. CDR3 in DNA: TGTGCCAGCAGCGTATTCGACACTGGGAGGCCTGAAGCTTTCTTT.